This TCR beta chain stems from a study of shared clonotypes between healthy human individuals. Germline values: CDR1 SGHRS, CDR2 YFSETQ. This CDR3 spans 14 amino acids. V lost 0 bases and J 6 bases, leaving 12 bases between the germline ends. Sequenced by immunoSEQ multiplex PCR; TCRdb stores in-frame clones only, minus some. The sample has about 2.2 million clones, 80% to 95% seen once; the top ten hold under 2%. Naive CD8 cells comprised CD45RO-negative, CCR7-positively selected cells, excluding terminally differentiated effector memory CD45RA+ cells. This clone was observed a single time. What was sequenced was naive CD8+ T cells from PBMCs. The TCR originated in a man aged 18 to 30 in good health. Some clones in this sample may be carry-over from other donors' samples. The chain carries TRBV5-1 and TRBJ1-1; no clear D. This CDR3 is CASSLGPHLAEAFF. Written as DNA, the CDR3 is TGCGCCAGCAGCTTGGGACCTCACTTGGCTGAAGCTTTCTTT.